The TCR beta chain described here comes from a study of blood T cells in healthy people across ages (dated by TCRdb to between 2014 and 2017). Context from the whole study: In model experiments, roughly one uniquely barcoded TCR beta cDNA molecule per two T cells was captured by template switching. Using the same blood draw, the study looked at two additional independent replicas of 1 million unique cDNA reads for two donors, one aged 18 to 30 and the other aged 80 or older. Age-related changes in TCR beta repertoire diversity were measured in the study by deep sequencing normalized with unique cDNA molecular identifiers. The donors were divided into four age groups: young (average approximately 17 years), middle-aged (about 39), aged (around 67) and long-lived (roughly 82). Donors of different ages were randomly distributed across sequencing lanes to avoid experimental bias.

V gives up 3 bases and J gives up 5 bases, and the segment between their germline ends measures 13 bases. The cysteine opens and the phenylalanine closes a CDR3 of 13 amino acids. The retained sequence is limited to the CDR3, 39 bases, with the frame set at the first base. CDR1 and CDR2, per the germline V gene (reference sequence), are DFQATT and SNEGSKA. The receptor library was made with 5' RACE. For sequencing, an Illumina HiSeq 2500 was employed. The second PCR ran for about 6 to 12 cycles and used a J-beta primer mix along with a sample-barcoded 5' primer. A template-switch 5' adaptor carrying 12 random nucleotides introduced a unique molecular identifier onto each TCR beta cDNA molecule. Each sample yielded at least 2.5 million CDR3-containing paired-end reads. First-strand cDNA synthesis was performed from all RNA using the Mint cDNA synthesis kit, with priming by a TRBC-specific oligonucleotide. Following uracil-DNA glycosylase treatment, all cDNA underwent a first 18-cycle PCR with the universal primers M1SS and BC2_uni_R. As for the original processing: For normalization, 1 million high-quality reads, each with a distinct molecular identifier, were randomly selected from each sample. Reads sharing molecular identifiers were discarded rather than binned into consensus sequences. MiTCR, with a Q25 quality threshold and the strictest error-elimination algorithm, was used for CDR3 identification, clonotype clustering and error correction. A nonparametric unseen species model with Euler transformation was used to estimate lower-bound total TCR beta diversity. TCRdb reprocessing: public reads trimmed at Q25 with fastp, clones called with MiXCR, in-frame beta chains kept. Identical CDR3 protein sequences are pooled into one entry, listed with their most common genes and DNA. The V and J calls were not made by the authors but by TCRdb's processing. The sample table lists under 800,000 distinct CDR3 sequences, roughly 44% of them with a count of one. The top ten hold under 25% of the sample.

This clonotype has a count of ten or more. The antigen it recognizes is unknown. Nothing much larger sits one base from this clone, and base qualities are not available. The roughly 39 donors, aged about 6 to 95 years, were systemically healthy Caucasian individuals from Russia. Approximately 9.7 milliliters of peripheral blood were drawn from each donor into EDTA-treated Vacutainer tubes. Ficoll-Paque density-gradient centrifugation was used to isolate PBMCs, with at least 6.5 million per sample. Total RNA was extracted from PBMCs with Trizol reagent, with at least 6 micrograms obtained per sample. Naive CD45RAhigh/CD27high T cell percentages were measured by flow cytometry on a PBMC aliquot from every donor. Broader findings and caveats from the paper: Estimates of total diversity based on one million sequenced T cells were considered lower bounds and underestimates. Observed TCR beta diversity per million T cells fell roughly linearly with age, and a significant reduction was already apparent by age around 36. Compared with the aged group, more naive CD4+ T cells, fewer expanded clones and increased TCR diversity were shown by the long-lived group, suggesting age selection. There was a strong correlation between observed TCR beta diversity and the percentage of naive T cells measured by flow cytometry. Bulk unsorted PBMC profiling prevented conclusive comparison of naive and antigen-experienced compartments. Because the CMV infection status of the donors was unknown, age-related changes in expanded clonotypes may potentially have been confounded.

Sequencing was done on a sample of blood. This TCR came from a woman aged 55-75 years in good health. The chain is made from TRBV20-1 and TRBJ2-5; TRBD2 is a possible D gene, resting on 6 matching bases. This receptor has the CDR3 CSARPLATETQYF. The DNA reads as follows: TGCAGTGCTAGGCCACTAGCAACGGAGACCCAGTACTTC.